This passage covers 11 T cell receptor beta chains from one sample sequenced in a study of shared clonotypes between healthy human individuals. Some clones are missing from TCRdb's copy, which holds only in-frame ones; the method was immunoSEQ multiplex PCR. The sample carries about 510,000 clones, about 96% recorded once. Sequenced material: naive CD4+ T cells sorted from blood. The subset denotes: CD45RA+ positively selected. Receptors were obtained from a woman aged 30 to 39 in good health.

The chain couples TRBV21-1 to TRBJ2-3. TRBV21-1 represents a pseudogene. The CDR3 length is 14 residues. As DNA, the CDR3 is TGTGCCAGCAGCATCCGGGCCCCTAGGGATACGCAGTATTTT. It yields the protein CASSIRAPRDTQYF.

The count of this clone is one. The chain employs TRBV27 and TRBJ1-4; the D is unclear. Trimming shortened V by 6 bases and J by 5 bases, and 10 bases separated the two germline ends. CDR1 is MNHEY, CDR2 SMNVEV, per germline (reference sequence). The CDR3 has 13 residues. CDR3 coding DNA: TGTGCCAGCAGCCCCAACAGAAATGAAAAACTGTTTTTT. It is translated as CASSPNRNEKLFF.

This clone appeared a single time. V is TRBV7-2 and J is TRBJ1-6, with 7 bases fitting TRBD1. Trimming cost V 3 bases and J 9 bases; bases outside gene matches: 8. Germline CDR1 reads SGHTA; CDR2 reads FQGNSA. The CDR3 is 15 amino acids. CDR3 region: CASSLQGEDSSPLHF. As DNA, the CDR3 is TGTGCCAGCAGCTTGCAGGGGGAGGATAGTTCACCCCTCCACTTT.

CDR3: CASTREGGGYNEQFF. The CDR3 nucleotides are TGTGCCAGCACGCGGGAGGGGGGAGGATACAATGAGCAGTTCTTC. The rearrangement links TRBV2 to TRBJ2-1, with 9 bases that match TRBD2. The CDR3 sequence is 15 residues long. V gave up 7 bases and J gave up 4 bases; unmatched junction bases: 8. The V gene's germline CDR1 is SNHLY and CDR2 FYNNEI.

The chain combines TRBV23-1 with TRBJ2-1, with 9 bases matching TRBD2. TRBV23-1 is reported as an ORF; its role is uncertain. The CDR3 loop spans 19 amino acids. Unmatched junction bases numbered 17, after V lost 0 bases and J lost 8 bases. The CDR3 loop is CASSQSKREEEHTFYEQFF. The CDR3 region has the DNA TGCGCCAGCAGTCAATCGAAGCGGGAGGAAGAGCACACATTCTATGAGCAGTTCTTC.

CDR3 amino acids: CASSGLGTQYF. The CDR3 DNA follows: TGTGCCAGCAGCGGTCTGGGTACGCAGTATTTT. This chain joins TRBV9 and TRBJ2-3; D gene ambiguous. Germline V gene data show CDR1 as SGDLS and CDR2 as YYNGEE. V was pared by 3 bases and J by 8 bases, with 7 bases between. The CDR3 is 11 amino acids. Looking up the rest from reference TRBV9 and TRBJ2-3 gives the full variable domain: DSGVTQTPKHLITATGQRVTLRCSPRSGDLSVYWYQQSLDQGLQFLIQYYNGEERAKGNILERFSAQQFPDLHSELNLSSLELGDSALYFCASSGLGTQYFGPGTRLTVL.

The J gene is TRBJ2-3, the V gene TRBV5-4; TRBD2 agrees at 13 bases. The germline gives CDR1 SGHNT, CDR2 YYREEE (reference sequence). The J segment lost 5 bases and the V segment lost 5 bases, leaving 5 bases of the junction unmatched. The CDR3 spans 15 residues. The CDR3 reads CASRNGLAGEDTQYF. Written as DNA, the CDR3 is TGTGCCAGCAGAAACGGACTAGCGGGAGAAGATACGCAGTATTTT. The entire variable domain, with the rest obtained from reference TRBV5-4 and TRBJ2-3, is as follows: ETGVTQSPTHLIKTRGQQVTLRCSSQSGHNTVSWYQQALGQGPQFIFQYYREEENGRGNFPPRFSGLQFPNYSSELNVNALELDDSALYLCASRNGLAGEDTQYFGPGTRLTVL.

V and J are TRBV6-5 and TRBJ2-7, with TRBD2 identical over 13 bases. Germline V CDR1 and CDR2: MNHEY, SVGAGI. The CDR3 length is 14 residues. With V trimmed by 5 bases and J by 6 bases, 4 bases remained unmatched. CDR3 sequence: CASSAGLAGAEQYF. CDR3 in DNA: TGTGCCAGCAGTGCCGGACTAGCGGGAGCCGAGCAGTACTTC.

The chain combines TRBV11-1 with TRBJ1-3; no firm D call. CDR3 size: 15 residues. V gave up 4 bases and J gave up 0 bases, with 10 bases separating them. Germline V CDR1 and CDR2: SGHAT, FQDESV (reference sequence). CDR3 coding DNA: TGTGCCAGCAGCTCCCTCAAGGGCTCTGGAAACACCATATATTTT. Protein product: CASSSLKGSGNTIYF.

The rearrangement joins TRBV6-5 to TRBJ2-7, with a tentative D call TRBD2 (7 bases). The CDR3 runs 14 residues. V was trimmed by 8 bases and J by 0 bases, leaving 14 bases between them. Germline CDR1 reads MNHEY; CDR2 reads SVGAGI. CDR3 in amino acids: CASSRGGNSYEQYF. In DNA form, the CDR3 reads TGTGCCAGCTCTAGGGGGGGCAACTCCTACGAGCAGTACTTC.

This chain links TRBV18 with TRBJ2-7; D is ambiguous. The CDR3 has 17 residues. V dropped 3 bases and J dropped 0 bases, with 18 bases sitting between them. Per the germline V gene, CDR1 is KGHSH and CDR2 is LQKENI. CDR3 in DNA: TGTGCCAGCTCACCTGGTTTCGGGCTAGAATCCTCCTACGAGCAGTACTTC. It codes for CASSPGFGLESSYEQYF.